This TCR beta chain comes out of a study of beta chain features in type 1 diabetes. The wider study: Patients shared similar age, gender and cell yields with healthy donors.

Expressed TCRB transcripts were sequenced because the entire RNA isolate underwent reverse transcription. Sequencing was performed with immunoSEQ multiplex PCR; in TCRdb, only in-frame clones are kept and a portion is missing. The sample has around 690,000 clones; 12% are singletons. The study, taken as a whole, reports: People with Type 1 diabetes carried modestly yet significantly shorter TCRB CDR3s in all four CD4+ subsets.

For this clone: What it binds is unknown.

Germline CDR1 is SGDLS and CDR2 is YYNGEE. J was trimmed by 4 bases and V by 0 bases; bases with no gene match: 5. The CDR3 has 15 amino acids. Sequenced sample: naive CD4+ T cells from blood. The receptor was derived from a man younger than 40 with type 1 diabetes. J is TRBJ1-2 and V is TRBV9, with 8 bases matching TRBD1. The CDR3 DNA sequence: TGTGCCAGCAGCGTAGCGACAGGGGCCACCTATGGCTACACCTTC. Its protein is CASSVATGATYGYTF.